This entry describes one T cell receptor beta chain. Its specific antigen is unknown. No clone much larger than this one lies a single base away; base qualities are absent. Library method: the immunoSEQ multiplex PCR assay. The multiplex PCR relied on a mix of 60 forward primers for TCR Vbeta segments and 13 reverse primers for TCR Jbeta segments. The CDR3 region of rearranged TCR beta genes was amplified from genomic DNA by a multiplex PCR assay. On the Illumina HiSeq System, the amplified TCR beta libraries were sequenced as 87-base-pair reads. In the source study's methods: A later analysis counted about 76 million unique TCR beta chains across the 650 to 700 repertoires, and some 11 million of these chains were shared by at least two donors. A nearest-neighbor algorithm error-corrected the raw reads and collapsed the reads into unique sequences, merging closely related sequences to remove PCR and sequencing errors. To assign V, D and J gene segments, CDR3 sequences were aligned to IMGT reference sequences. Each retained sequence needed at least a six-nucleotide match to both a V gene segment and a J gene segment. Rearrangements were classified as productive when the CDR3 lacked stop codons and remained in frame with V and J, and all other rearrangements were classified as non-productive. Following IMGT convention, CDR3 was defined as the stretch from the second conserved V-encoded cysteine to the conserved J-encoded phenylalanine. Sequences without an unambiguous match to a single V gene segment were excluded from the earlier analysis of several hundred of the donors. An earlier analysis of 450 to 650 of the donors called V segments functional above 56.7% productive rearrangements and segregating when the between-donor standard deviation exceeded 5%. A statistical classification framework was developed to diagnose cytomegalovirus status using the catalog of TCR beta chain sequences. In a later analysis, V and J genes were assigned by comparing TCR nucleotide sequences against IMGT/GENE-DB human TR gene sequences. A later analysis assigned CDR3 sequences and most-parsimonious VDJ recombination scenarios with the TCRdist pipeline. In a later analysis, each TCR beta chain was defined by its CDR3 amino acid sequence together with its V-gene family, and reads without a unique V-gene family were excluded. A later analysis removed 592 highly shared, low-generation-probability nucleotide sequences to deal with suspected cross-contamination and a sequencing artifact. A later analysis calculated a clonal expansion index for each public chain from normalized within-repertoire ranks of inferred template counts. Generation probabilities in a later analysis came from a VDJ recombination model fitted to out-of-frame rearrangements, and those results were checked against IGoR. A later analysis scored TCR-TCR, TCR-HLA and TCR-CMV co-occurrence with hypergeometric tests, applying a repertoire-size bias correction to TCR pairs. A later analysis estimated false discovery rates by permuting HLA or CMV assignments 20 times. In a later analysis, co-occurring TCRs were grouped using DBSCAN, and TCRdist sequence similarity was added for clustering within HLA-allele-positive subsets. Repertoires with fewer than 30,000 or more than 120,000 public chains, plus five repertoires with anomalous nucleotide sharing, were excluded from co-occurrence clustering. TCRdb obtained this table from immuneACCESS and retained in-frame rearrangements with V and J assigned. These tables miss some clones; where compared with another copy, unresolved V genes account for less than half of the shortfall, and the remainder is unexplained. The V and J calls and clone size come from that table; D and trimming were worked out from the DNA. This sample comprises 70,000 to 95,000 clones, around 79% of them detected only once. The ten largest make up about 15% of the sample.

This record comes from a study of cytomegalovirus exposure and HLA in healthy donors (dated by TCRdb to the late 2010s). Context from the whole study: An earlier analysis of a few hundred of the donors reported under 300 Gb of sequence data and roughly 120 million unique TCR beta sequences obtained from about 170 million T cells. An early release that covered about 600 HLA-typed donors contained approximately 290 gigabases of sequencing data and about 93 million unique TCR sequences. Of the approximately 400 genotyped donors, less than 85% were placed in the genetic ancestry cluster associated with self-reported Caucasian donors. The aim of the study was to test whether cataloging public T cell receptors could identify signatures of past pathogen exposure. The study profiled the T cell repertoires of hundreds of subjects by immunosequencing and related them to cytomegalovirus serostatus. A separate validation cohort of about 110 different subjects was used in addition to the approximately 610-subject first cohort. High-throughput TCR immunosequencing, statistical association of individual TCRs with disease status, and machine learning were combined to predict cytomegalovirus infection status. A later analysis re-analyzed previously published TCR beta repertoires from roughly 690 donors and added high-resolution HLA genotyping to study TCR occurrence patterns. The later analysis used no new phenotypic data to find candidate immune exposures, relying instead on TCR beta sequences and their occurrence across donors. An earlier analysis of approximately 630 of the donors applied high-throughput TCR beta sequencing to assess whether each TCR beta V gene segment acted as functional or pseudogenic. Donor age, sex, ethnicity and CMV serostatus were compiled together with the repertoire data. Genome-wide SNP genotypes for about three fifths of the roughly 700 donors were used in a later genetic analysis, which treated that subset as a discovery cohort. All discovery cohort repertoires had been generated using a single sequencing platform. HLA typing included class I and class II loci at four-digit resolution. The number of typed donors differed by locus: about 620-640 for A, B, C, DRB1 and DQB1; 522 for DQA1; 606 for DPA1; and approximately 450 for DPB1. A few DR-DQ haplotypes were treated as single units for association and clustering because of strong linkage in the cohort. On average, roughly 240,000 unique TCR beta nucleotide sequences were sequenced per donor among 398 genotyped donors of the cohort, with roughly 19% of those sequences being non-productive.

The research as a whole found: CMV serostatus was the only immune exposure information available for the cohort. In this cohort, only TCR beta chains were sequenced, and detectable features were limited by the absence of alpha or paired-chain data. The 87-base-pair reads could not distinguish some IMGT-functional V segments, including TRBV6-2 and TRBV6-3, so those segments were excluded. At a false discovery rate of 0.05, a later analysis linked under 20,000 TCR beta sequences to specific HLA alleles. A cluster of highly shared sequence variants was judged likely to represent a technical artifact of the sequencing pipeline. Roughly uniform sequencing depth across donors was assumed in presence/absence analyses, although this assumption may not hold. Roughly 15 rarely observed V segments, including chromosome 9 orphons, were excluded from the earlier analysis of just under 600 of the donors because counts were too low. According to a later analysis, parvovirus B19, influenza, CMV and Epstein-Barr virus appeared linked to several top co-occurrence clusters. Linkage disequilibrium might explain the correlated functional status among segregating V segments, but an unknown experimental factor could not be excluded. The authors suggested that the approach could potentially be extended to other disease states and immunological phenotypes. Most CMV-associated TCR beta chains appeared to be HLA-restricted in a later analysis, and the HLA associations seemed to be driven largely by CMV exposure. The study listed approximately 160 TCR beta chains as associated with cytomegalovirus. A few of the identified cytomegalovirus-associated TCR beta chains were confirmed in vitro to be specific for cytomegalovirus antigens. In a later analysis, TCR association rates were found to vary across HLA loci, with the most associated TCRs seen for DRB1 alleles and the fewest for HLA-C alleles. In a later analysis, HLA-associated TCR beta chains showed more clonal expansion and lower generation probabilities than non-associated chains that were equally common. Across donors, most TCR sequences were observed very rarely, whereas some public TCRs were present in many individuals. In a later genetic analysis, a missense DCLRE1C variant was associated with V-gene and J-gene trimming of TCR beta chains, and the association was replicated in an independent cohort. The classifier was reported to diagnose cytomegalovirus status with high specificity and sensitivity in both the original and validation cohorts. Compared with the approximately 670-donor mean, donors in an Asian-associated ancestry cluster had fewer N-insertions in productive TCRs, according to a later genetic analysis. A further reported finding was that TCR beta sequences accurately predicted the HLA-A and HLA-B alleles for most subjects in the first cohort. In an earlier analysis of fewer than 700 of the donors, most TCR beta V segments appeared in productive rearrangements about 90% or about 30% of the time, broadly matching IMGT annotations. Strong co-occurrence of HLA alleles, especially DR and DQ, made assigning TCR associations to individual alleles difficult. Because some donors lacked HLA typing at each locus, the association tests relied only on the typed subset.

From V the trimming removes 10 bases and from J it removes 2 bases, while the gene matches leave 3 bases of the junction unaccounted for. The CDR3 measures 13 amino acids from cysteine to phenylalanine. The kept DNA is CDR3 alone, 39 bases in frame from the first base. CDR1 is given as MDHEN and CDR2 as SYDVKM, both from the germline V gene. The cohort consisted of 666 healthy bone marrow donors. At the time of sampling, every cohort member was nominally healthy, though immune exposures that went unrecorded were likely present. The donor tested CMV seropositive, placing the donor among the approximately 290 seropositive members of the cohort. Each donor provided a peripheral blood sample, and peripheral blood mononuclear cells were used for TCR beta sequencing. The Qiagen DNeasy Blood Extraction Kit was used to extract genomic DNA from the blood cell samples.

The TCR originated in a woman in her thirties or forties in good health and CMV-seropositive. The chain employs TRBV28 and TRBJ2-3; 10 central bases correspond to TRBD2. The sequenced sample was PBMCs. The CDR3 region: CATTSGDTDTQYF. The nucleotide sequence is given as TGTGCCACCACTAGCGGGGACACAGATACGCAGTATTTT.